The 5 T cell receptor beta chains listed next were all sequenced from one sample in a study of regulatory T cells in long-lasting Graves disease. Specified time point: persistent/refractory GD, antithyroid drugs over 5 years with positive TRAb. PBMCs were the source of the RNA used for TCR sequencing. The authors built TCR beta libraries using iRepertoire HTBI primers and Arm-PCR of CDR3 regions. MiXCR, run by TCRdb on the multiplex PCR reads, gives a single entry per CDR3 protein. The sample contains roughly 490,000 distinct CDR3 sequences, roughly 22% of which appear only once. Sample: peripheral blood mononuclear cells (PBMCs), taken when the disease was refractory, from a patient treated with antithyroid drugs. All receptors derive from a female donor with Graves disease.

V usage is TRBV6-1 and J usage is TRBJ2-7; no reliable D call. The CDR3 totals 14 residues. The V gene's germline CDR1 is MNHNS and CDR2 SASEGT. The germline V and J ends were trimmed by 7 bases and 3 bases, with 16 bases remaining between them. The CDR3 DNA reads TGTGCCAGCACCGATCTGGAAGTAAACTACGAGCAGTACTTC. Translation: CASTDLEVNYEQYF.

The gene calls are TRBV11-2 and TRBJ2-3; the D gene is possibly TRBD1 (5 bases). The CDR3 has 14 residues. CDR1 is SGHAT, CDR2 FQNNGV, per germline. V lost 1 base, J lost 4 bases, and 9 bases lay in between. DNA of the CDR3: TGTGCCAGCAGCTTAGTTCAGGGCGCAGATACGCAGTATTTT. Its protein product is CASSLVQGADTQYF.

This clonotype was counted only a few times. The chain couples TRBV10-3 to TRBJ2-7, with 13 bases identical to TRBD2. J lost 3 bases, V lost 4 bases, and 0 bases had no gene match. The germline V gene encodes CDR1 ENHRY and CDR2 SYGVKD. The CDR3 has 14 amino acids. CDR3 sequence (DNA): TGTGCCATCAGTGGGACTAGCGGGGGCTACGAGCAGTACTTC. It translates to CAISGTSGGYEQYF.

This clonotype was detected a few times. The chain has TRBV7-3 and TRBJ2-3; the D gene is possibly TRBD1 (6 bases). Germline V CDR1 and CDR2: SGHTA, FQGTGA. This CDR3 is 15 amino acids long. Trimming pared 5 bases from V and 1 base from J, leaving 13 bases between. CDR3 in DNA: TGTGCCAGCAGCCAACAGGGAACCGGCACAGATACGCAGTATTTT. Its translation: CASSQQGTGTDTQYF. The full variable domain, rest sourced from reference TRBV7-3 and TRBJ2-3, is GAGVSQTPSNKVTEKGKYVELRCDPISGHTALYWYRQSLGQGPEFLIYFQGTGAADDSGLPNDRFFAVRPEGSVSTLKIQRTERGDSAVYLCASSQQGTGTDTQYFGPGTRLTVL.

This clonotype has a count of ten or more. The V gene is TRBV20-1, the J gene TRBJ1-1; D is ambiguous. This CDR3 is 12 amino acids long. CDR1 is DFQATT and CDR2 is SNEGSKA in the germline V gene (reference sequence). Between the trimmed V and J ends, which lost 2 bases and 5 bases, there was a span of 9 bases. CDR3 bases: TGCAGTGCTAGAAGTCCGGGAACTGAAGCTTTCTTT. Protein: CSARSPGTEAFF.